The 30 T cell receptor beta chains below come from one sample, sequenced in a study of cytomegalovirus exposure and HLA in healthy donors. Researchers ran the PCR with 60 Vbeta and 13 Jbeta primers. Profiled with immunoSEQ multiplex PCR; TCRdb holds only in-frame clones, not every one. The data hold 50,000 to 65,000 clones, with 73% observed a single time. Specimen: PBMCs. The source is a man aged 18-30 years in good health and CMV-seronegative.

The table lists this clone with a count of one. V is TRBV29-1 and J is TRBJ2-5, with 13 bases lining up with TRBD2. This CDR3 is built from 14 residues. Germline V lookup: CDR1 SQVTM, CDR2 ANQGSEA. V gave up 4 bases and J gave up 2 bases; unmatched junction bases: 1. The CDR3 DNA sequence: TGCAGCGTTGGGGGACTAGCGGGGCAAGAGACCCAGTACTTC. Its translation is CSVGGLAGQETQYF.

The gene calls are TRBV6-6 and TRBJ1-1, with D possibly being TRBD1 (5 bases). Germline V gene data show CDR1 as MNHNY and CDR2 as SVGAGI (reference sequence). V lost 8 bases to trimming and J lost 0 bases, with 13 bases between them. This CDR3 has 14 amino acids. Here the CDR3 DNA reads TGTGCCAGCGGGACTTCGAACATGAACACTGAAGCTTTCTTT. It codes for CASGTSNMNTEAFF.

Only a few counts were recorded for this clone. The V and J genes are TRBV7-2 and TRBJ2-7, with D possibly matching TRBD1 (7 bases). V was pared by 5 bases and J by 5 bases, with 19 bases between. Germline loops: CDR1 SGHTA, CDR2 FQGNSA. This CDR3 has 15 amino acids. The CDR3 DNA reads as TGTGCCAGCAGCAGAGGGGGATCAGGGGGGAACGAGCAGTACTTC. This codes for CASSRGGSGGNEQYF.

This clone was counted a single time. The V gene is TRBV28, the J gene TRBJ2-2, with D possibly matching TRBD1 (6 bases). V was clipped by 6 bases and J by 7 bases, with 12 bases between them. Germline loops: CDR1 MDHEN, CDR2 SYDVKM. The CDR3 is 13 residues long. The CDR3 sequence: CASRSTGHGELFF. The CDR3 region has the DNA TGTGCCAGCAGATCTACAGGGCACGGGGAGCTGTTTTTT.

The rearrangement joins TRBV7-2 to TRBJ2-1; TRBD1 aligns across 9 bases. The ends lost 5 bases at V and 4 bases at J; junction bases unmatched: 3. Germline V gene sequence: CDR1 SGHTA, CDR2 FQGNSA. CDR3 length: 14 amino acids. The CDR3 spells CASSEGQGYNEQFF. DNA for the CDR3: TGTGCCAGCAGCGAAGGACAGGGGTACAATGAGCAGTTCTTC. Filled out from reference TRBV7-2 and TRBJ2-1, the complete variable domain reads GAGVSQSPSNKVTEKGKDVELRCDPISGHTALYWYRQSLGQGLEFLIYFQGNSAPDKSGLPSDRFSAERTGGSVSTLTIQRTQQEDSAVYLCASSEGQGYNEQFFGPGTRLTVL.

The chain joins TRBV2 to TRBJ2-5; D might be TRBD1 (6 bases). Per germline, CDR1 SNHLY and CDR2 FYNNEI. V lost 0 bases and J 2 bases, leaving 22 bases between the germline ends. There are 19 residues in the CDR3. For the CDR3, the DNA is TGTGCCAGCAGTGAAGCCCTCGGCCTTGGCAGGGGTTCGCAAGAGACCCAGTACTTC. Translated, it gives CASSEALGLGRGSQETQYF. The full variable domain, its missing parts supplied by reference TRBV2 and TRBJ2-5, is EPEVTQTPSHQVTQMGQEVILRCVPISNHLYFYWYRQILGQKVEFLVSFYNNEISEKSEIFDDQFSVERPDGSNFTLKIRSTKLEDSAMYFCASSEALGLGRGSQETQYFGPGTRLLVL.

This clone has a single count. The chain couples TRBV7-2 to TRBJ1-2, with TRBD1 identical over 10 bases. J gave up 7 bases and V 2 bases, and 4 bases lay outside the gene matches. CDR1 and CDR2 from the germline V gene are SGHTA and FQGNSA. The length of the CDR3 is 14 residues. CDR3 nucleotide sequence: TGTGCCAGCAGCTTATCCGGGACAGGGGCTGGCTACACCTTC. Residues: CASSLSGTGAGYTF.

The V call is TRBV4-1, the J call TRBJ2-1, with a weak D call TRBD1 (5 bases). The germline V gene has CDR1 MGHRA and CDR2 YSYEKL. The CDR3 extends over 12 amino acids. Trimming took off 0 bases at V and 10 bases at J, with 7 bases between the two ends. CDR3 DNA: TGCGCCAGCAGCCAAGAGGGGCTAGAGCAGTTCTTC. This encodes CASSQEGLEQFF.

The genes are TRBV4-1 and TRBJ2-7; D perhaps matches TRBD2 (6 bases). Germline V gene sequence: CDR1 MGHRA, CDR2 YSYEKL. The length of the CDR3 is 13 residues. V was trimmed by 9 bases and J by 6 bases, leaving 18 bases between them. The CDR3 bases are TGCGCCAGTGGGTCGGGAGACCCGCGCGAGCAGTACTTC. Translated, it gives CASGSGDPREQYF.

This chain links TRBV27 with TRBJ2-3; possibly TRBD2 for D (5 bases). The germline gives CDR1 MNHEY, CDR2 SMNVEV (reference sequence). The CDR3 is made up of 13 amino acids. V lost 5 bases and J lost 4, with 10 bases in between. The CDR3 region is CASSRGGPDTQYF. The DNA of the CDR3 is TGTGCCAGCAGTAGAGGAGGCCCAGATACGCAGTATTTT.

The J gene is TRBJ2-1, the V gene TRBV5-1, with D perhaps matching TRBD2 (5 bases). CDR1 is SGHRS, CDR2 YFSETQ, per germline. Trimming pared 0 bases from V and 0 bases from J, leaving 10 bases between. This CDR3 is 16 amino acids long. The CDR3 region has the DNA TGCGCCAGCAGCTTGGCCCTCGGGATCTCCTACAATGAGCAGTTCTTC. The encoded protein is CASSLALGISYNEQFF.

The rearrangement joins TRBV27 to TRBJ2-1; 10 positions match TRBD2. This CDR3 has 14 amino acids. Per the germline V gene, CDR1 is MNHEY and CDR2 is SMNVEV (reference sequence). The ends lost 6 bases at V and 5 bases at J; junction bases unmatched: 4. The CDR3 region is CASSEREGHNEQFF. The CDR3 coding sequence is TGTGCCAGCAGCGAGCGGGAGGGCCACAATGAGCAGTTCTTC.

The chain uses TRBV10-3 and TRBJ1-1; possible D gene TRBD1, 6 bases. Per the germline V gene, CDR1 is ENHRY and CDR2 is SYGVKD. The CDR3 sequence is 15 residues long. The ends were cut back, 0 bases at V and 6 bases at J, with 14 bases in the middle. The CDR3 nucleotides are TGTGCCATCAGTGAGTCGGTGGGGGCGATCGCTGAAGCTTTCTTT. This sequence encodes CAISESVGAIAEAFF.

The J gene is TRBJ1-1, the V gene TRBV10-3; D gene ambiguous. CDR1 and CDR2 from the germline V gene are ENHRY and SYGVKD. Trimming took 2 bases from V and 3 from J, leaving 10 bases between them. This CDR3 region has 14 residues. CDR3 loop: CAISENEGYTEAFF. DNA of the CDR3: TGTGCCATCAGTGAGAATGAGGGATACACTGAAGCTTTCTTT.

The chain links TRBV7-9 to TRBJ1-1, with D perhaps matching TRBD1 (6 bases). CDR1 is SEHNR and CDR2 is FQNEAQ in the germline V gene (reference sequence). V was pared by 6 bases and J by 5 bases, with 25 bases between. The CDR3 runs 17 residues. In nucleotides, the CDR3 is TGTGCCAGCAGATCGTCTCCCCAAACCGGGACATTGACTGAAGCTTTCTTT. This encodes CASRSSPQTGTLTEAFF.

The V gene is TRBV27, the J gene TRBJ1-1, with TRBD1 identical over 7 bases. The ends lost 4 bases at V and 7 bases at J; junction bases unmatched: 6. The CDR3 is 13 residues long. Germline CDR1 reads MNHEY; CDR2 reads SMNVEV (reference sequence). The CDR3 loop is CASSSTGDNEAFF. CDR3 DNA sequence: TGTGCCAGCAGTTCAACAGGGGACAATGAAGCTTTCTTT.

This clone was seen only once. The chain combines TRBV4-3 with TRBJ2-7; the D is unclear. This CDR3 has 14 residues. Trimming stripped 0 bases from V and 2 bases from J, with 8 bases between. Germline V CDR1 and CDR2: LGHNA, YSLEER. CDR3 DNA sequence: TGCGCCAGCAGCCAAGAGGTGGGCGCCTACGAGCAGTACTTC. This gives the protein CASSQEVGAYEQYF.

V gene TRBV28 combines with J gene TRBJ2-5, with D perhaps matching TRBD1 (6 bases). Trimming shortened V by 6 bases and J by 5 bases, and 10 bases separated the two germline ends. The CDR3 runs 12 residues. Germline V gene sequence: CDR1 MDHEN, CDR2 SYDVKM. This CDR3 reads CASRGQGETQYF. CDR3 coding DNA: TGTGCCAGCAGGGGACAAGGGGAGACCCAGTACTTC.

The chain carries TRBV28 and TRBJ2-7; TRBD1 aligns across 8 bases. The ends lost 6 bases at V and 2 bases at J; junction bases unmatched: 6. This CDR3 is built from 14 residues. Germline assignment: CDR1 MDHEN and CDR2 SYDVKM. The CDR3 protein is CASRMDRVTYEQYF. CDR3 sequence (DNA): TGTGCCAGCAGGATGGACAGGGTCACCTACGAGCAGTACTTC.

The count of this clone is one. The chain joins TRBV11-2 to TRBJ2-6; no firm D call. The germline V gene encodes CDR1 SGHAT and CDR2 FQNNGV. The V and J ends lost 4 bases and 0 bases respectively, with 13 bases between them. CDR3 length equals 17 residues. The CDR3 bases are TGTGCCAGCAGCTCATACGTACAGAGCTCTGGGGCCAACGTCCTGACTTTC. It translates to CASSSYVQSSGANVLTF.

This clone was observed a handful of times. V is TRBV6-5 and J is TRBJ1-6; TRBD1 matches 7 bases. V trimming: 10 bases; J trimming: 3 bases; junction bases outside the gene matches: 6. Germline V gene lookup returns CDR1 MNHEY and CDR2 SVGAGI. The CDR3 consists of 14 residues. The CDR3 sequence: CATATGSYNSPLHF. CDR3 coding DNA: TGTGCCACCGCGACAGGGAGCTATAATTCACCCCTCCACTTT.

The chain uses TRBV18 and TRBJ1-1; 11 bases map to TRBD1. Germline CDR1 reads KGHSH; CDR2 reads LQKENI. After removal of 6 bases from V and 7 bases from J, the junction contained 4 bases not matched to a gene. The length of the CDR3 is 13 residues. For the CDR3, the DNA is TGTGCCAGCTCCGGGACAGGGGGTGATGAAGCTTTCTTT. Its protein is CASSGTGGDEAFF.

This sequence joins TRBV7-3 and TRBJ2-1; 12 positions agree with TRBD2. V lost 4 bases and J lost 0; bases outside the gene matches: 10. This CDR3 is 19 amino acids long. Looked up from germline, CDR1 is SGHTA and CDR2 is FQGTGA. CDR3 residues: CASSSRLAGEDLSYNEQFF. In DNA, the CDR3 is TGTGCCAGCAGCTCCCGACTAGCGGGAGAAGATCTCTCCTACAATGAGCAGTTCTTC.

This chain connects TRBV27 to TRBJ2-7; 7 positions agree with TRBD1. The ends lost 6 bases at V and 4 bases at J; junction bases unmatched: 0. Looked up from germline, CDR1 is MNHEY and CDR2 is SMNVEV (reference sequence). The CDR3 consists of 11 residues. CDR3: CASRDRYEQYF. The CDR3 DNA is TGTGCCAGCAGGGACAGGTACGAGCAGTACTTC.

This chain uses TRBV2 with TRBJ2-5, with 7 bases identical to TRBD1. The J segment lost 4 bases and the V segment lost 3 bases, leaving 5 bases of the junction unmatched. CDR1 is SNHLY, CDR2 FYNNEI, per germline. The CDR3 has 14 residues. CDR3 nucleotides: TGTGCCAGCAGTGACGACAGGGTTCGAGAGACCCAGTACTTC. Protein product: CASSDDRVRETQYF.

V is TRBV30 and J is TRBJ1-6; D is uncertain. Between the trimmed V and J ends, which lost 8 bases and 6 bases, there was a span of 17 bases. CDR3 length: 14 residues. The germline V gene has CDR1 GTSNPN and CDR2 SVGIG (reference sequence). The CDR3 reads CASACGVGNSPLHF. CDR3 bases: TGTGCCAGCGCCTGCGGGGTAGGTAATTCACCCCTCCACTTT.

The rearrangement joins TRBV10-2 to TRBJ2-2; possible D gene TRBD1, 5 bases. Trimming removed 2 bases at V and 6 bases at J, with 10 bases between. The germline V gene has CDR1 WSHSY and CDR2 SAAADI. The CDR3 consists of 14 residues. This chain's CDR3 is CASSEGHAAGELFF. The CDR3 nucleotides are TGCGCCAGCAGTGAGGGACATGCGGCCGGGGAGCTGTTTTTT.

The genes are TRBV28 and TRBJ2-7; weak D call: TRBD2 (6 bases). The CDR3 contains 15 residues. With 2 bases removed from V and 1 base from J, the gap between germline ends came to 12 bases. The germline CDR1 and CDR2 sequences are MDHEN and SYDVKM. The CDR3 DNA is TGTGCCAGCAGTTTAGAGCCGGGAGCATCCTACGAGCAGTACTTC. Protein sequence: CASSLEPGASYEQYF.

In its sample, this clone was seen once. The chain links TRBV29-1 to TRBJ2-1, with no clear D. CDR3 length: 11 residues. Germline values: CDR1 SQVTM, CDR2 ANQGSEA. The ends were cut back, 7 bases at V and 9 bases at J, with 13 bases in the middle. The CDR3 region is CSATEFSEQFF. CDR3 in DNA: TGCAGCGCTACGGAGTTTAGTGAGCAGTTCTTC.

The chain joins TRBV20-1 to TRBJ1-1; D remains unclear. The V gene lost 6 bases and the J gene lost 3 bases, with 5 bases spanning the gap. The V gene's germline CDR1 is DFQATT and CDR2 SNEGSKA (reference sequence). This CDR3 spans 10 amino acids. As DNA, the CDR3 is TGCAGTGCATATCACACTGAAGCTTTCTTT. It encodes CSAYHTEAFF.